The 21 T cell receptor beta chains presented below share a single source sample, sequenced in a study of blood T cell repertoires in COVID-19 (dated by TCRdb to about 2020). The protocol used for the library was the immunoSEQ multiplex PCR assay. This immuneACCESS table, as held by TCRdb, lists in-frame sequences with V and J called but not all clones. Of the missing ones, under half trace to an unresolved V gene in checked studies; the others have no known cause. This sample holds some 130,000 clones; more than 85% were observed only once. The ten biggest clones cover 2.5% to 3% of the sample. The sample taken for sequencing was peripheral blood. Every receptor here comes from a man aged 55 to 70 with active or convalescent COVID-19.

The chain's CDR3 is CSVSGLEGETQYF. CDR3 coding DNA: TGCAGCGTAAGCGGACTGGAAGGAGAGACCCAGTACTTC. This chain joins TRBV29-1 and TRBJ2-5; weak D call: TRBD2 (5 bases). Germline CDR1 SQVTM, CDR2 ANQGSEA. The CDR3 covers 13 residues. Trimming removed 6 bases from V and 4 bases from J, with 15 bases in between. The variable domain in full, with the rest retrieved from reference TRBV29-1 and TRBJ2-5, is SAVISQKPSRDICQRGTSLTIQCQVDSQVTMMFWYRQQPGQSLTLIATANQGSEATYESGFVIDKFPISRPNLTFSTLTVSNMSPEDSSIYLCSVSGLEGETQYFGPGTRLLVL.

The sample holds a few counts of this clone. The chain has TRBV10-3 and TRBJ1-3; D is possibly TRBD1 (6 bases). The V end was cut by 10 bases, the J end by 0 bases, with 19 bases between. This CDR3 has 16 amino acids. CDR1 is ENHRY, CDR2 SYGVKD, per germline. The CDR3 DNA follows: TGTGCCACCATGGGGGCTGGGGGATCCTCTGGAAACACCATATATTTT. This codes for CATMGAGGSSGNTIYF.

The rearrangement joins TRBV7-2 to TRBJ2-5; D might be TRBD1 (5 bases). Trimming left V 5 bases short and J 3 bases short, with 13 bases between. CDR1 and CDR2 from the germline V gene are SGHTA and FQGNSA. This CDR3 has 14 amino acids. CDR3: CASSRRQSEETQYF. The CDR3 bases are TGTGCCAGCAGCCGTCGACAGTCGGAAGAGACCCAGTACTTC.

V usage is TRBV7-9 and J usage is TRBJ2-7; 8 positions agree with TRBD1. V shed 2 bases, J shed 5 bases, and the junction held 14 bases outside the gene matches. Per germline, CDR1 SEHNR and CDR2 FQNEAQ (reference sequence). The CDR3 has 17 amino acids. CDR3: CASSLYLSRDRKHEQYF. For the CDR3, the DNA is TGTGCCAGCAGCTTATATCTAAGTAGGGACAGGAAACACGAGCAGTACTTC. The whole variable domain, remainder taken from reference TRBV7-9 and TRBJ2-7, is DTGVSQNPRHKITKRGQNVTFRCDPISEHNRLYWYRQTLGQGPEFLTYFQNEAQLEKSRLLSDRFSAERPKGSFSTLEIQRTEQGDSAMYLCASSLYLSRDRKHEQYFGPGTRLTVT.

The rearrangement links TRBV27 to TRBJ2-5, with TRBD2 as a possible D gene (7 bases). The CDR3 is 15 residues long. Germline values: CDR1 MNHEY, CDR2 SMNVEV (reference sequence). Trimming removed 6 bases from V and 4 bases from J, with 18 bases in between. DNA for the CDR3: TGTGCCAGCAGAACCAAAGGGGGGGGCAGAGAGACCCAGTACTTC. This codes for CASRTKGGGRETQYF.

The V gene is TRBV6-1, the J gene TRBJ1-4; D unresolved. V was clipped by 2 bases and J by 5 bases, with 12 bases between them. Germline values: CDR1 MNHNS, CDR2 SASEGT. The CDR3 extends over 15 amino acids. The CDR3 bases are TGTGCCAGCAGTGAAATGGGAGGACCGAATGAAAAACTGTTTTTT. Translated: CASSEMGGPNEKLFF.

V is TRBV28 and J is TRBJ1-2, with TRBD1 matching 9 bases. V shed 5 bases, J shed 7 bases, and the junction held 8 bases outside the gene matches. The CDR3 has 14 amino acids. Per the germline V gene, CDR1 is MDHEN and CDR2 is SYDVKM. The CDR3 protein is CASSPGTGRSGYTF. CDR3 DNA sequence: TGTGCCAGCAGTCCCGGGACAGGGAGATCTGGCTACACCTTC.

The genes are TRBV19 and TRBJ1-1, with a tentative D call TRBD1 (5 bases). V was trimmed by 3 bases and J by 5 bases, leaving 10 bases between them. The germline V gene encodes CDR1 LNHDA and CDR2 SQIVND (reference sequence). The CDR3 sequence is 13 residues long. CDR3 region: CASSMGLSTEAFF. CDR3 coding DNA: TGTGCCAGTAGTATGGGACTAAGTACTGAAGCTTTCTTT.

The rearrangement uses TRBV7-9 and TRBJ1-1; D ambiguous. Germline loops: CDR1 SEHNR, CDR2 FQNEAQ (reference sequence). The CDR3 spans 14 residues. Trimming cost V 5 bases and J 6 bases, with 16 bases left between them. CDR3 in amino acids: CASSKAGFLAEAFF. For the CDR3, the DNA is TGTGCCAGCAGCAAGGCGGGTTTTCTCGCTGAAGCTTTCTTT.

This clone was seen a few times. CDR3 nucleotide sequence: TGTGCCAGTAGTATTGGGGGCGTGAGGACTGAAGCTTTCTTT. It codes for CASSIGGVRTEAFF. The chain has TRBV19 and TRBJ1-1; tentative D call: TRBD1 (6 bases). V dropped 3 bases and J dropped 5 bases, with 13 bases sitting between them. This CDR3 has 14 residues. Germline values: CDR1 LNHDA, CDR2 SQIVND (reference sequence).

This rearrangement joins TRBV30 to TRBJ2-2; D unclear. V lost 4 bases and J lost 3, with 12 bases in between. Germline values: CDR1 GTSNPN, CDR2 SVGIG (reference sequence). The CDR3 extends over 14 amino acids. CDR3 in DNA: TGTGCCTGGATCCCGTACAGAGACACCGGGGAGCTGTTTTTT. Translation: CAWIPYRDTGELFF.

The rearrangement joins TRBV28 to TRBJ1-2; D is perhaps TRBD1 (5 bases). Germline V gene sequence: CDR1 MDHEN, CDR2 SYDVKM. Deletions cut 6 bases from V and 8 bases from J, with 16 bases between. The CDR3 runs 13 residues. CDR3 residues: CASSLRRAGGYTF. CDR3 sequence (DNA): TGTGCCAGCAGCCTACGACGGGCAGGGGGCTACACCTTC.

The genes are TRBV5-1 and TRBJ2-5; D might be TRBD1 (5 bases). V was shortened by 1 base and J by 1 base, with 11 bases between the two germline ends. Germline V gene lookup returns CDR1 SGHRS and CDR2 YFSETQ. The CDR3 spans 15 residues. The chain's CDR3 is CASSLSPGRQETQYF. CDR3 nucleotides: TGCGCCAGCAGCTTGAGTCCAGGGCGCCAAGAGACCCAGTACTTC.

This chain joins TRBV25-1 and TRBJ2-5; 7 bases fit TRBD1. J lost 3 bases, V lost 5 bases, and 6 bases had no gene match. There are 14 residues in the CDR3. The germline CDR1 and CDR2 sequences are MGHDK and SYGVNS. The CDR3 reads CASSTTGWKETQYF. The CDR3 nucleotides are TGTGCCAGCAGTACGACAGGGTGGAAAGAGACCCAGTACTTC.

Worth noting for this clone: This same CDR3 is encoded by further DNA sequences in the sample. This chain connects TRBV10-3 to TRBJ1-2; 7 nucleotides agree with TRBD1. V lost 3 bases to trimming and J lost 2 bases; unmatched junction nucleotides: 0. This CDR3 is built from 13 residues. Germline CDR1 and CDR2: ENHRY and SYGVKD. The CDR3 DNA follows: TGTGCCATCAGTGAACAGGGGAACTATGGCTACACCTTC. As protein: CAISEQGNYGYTF.

The chain combines TRBV2 with TRBJ1-6; possibly TRBD1 for D (6 bases). The CDR3 has 15 residues. The germline V and J ends were trimmed by 2 bases and 7 bases, with 12 bases remaining between them. In germline, CDR1 is SNHLY, CDR2 FYNNEI. The CDR3 DNA is TGTGCCAGCAGTGAACCCAGGGGTGAGAATTCACCCCTCCACTTT. Protein product: CASSEPRGENSPLHF.

The rearrangement uses TRBV21-1 and TRBJ1-5. TRBV21-1 represents a pseudogene. The CDR3 extends over 14 amino acids. CDR3 nucleotide sequence: TGTGCCAGCAGCAAACCGACTTCTAATCAGCCCCAGCATTTT. This sequence encodes CASSKPTSNQPQHF.

The gene calls are TRBV6-2 or TRBV6-3 and TRBJ2-2, with a weak D call TRBD1 (6 bases). The CDR3 is made up of 15 amino acids. The germline gives CDR1 MNHEY, CDR2 SVGEGT. V was cut by 4 bases and J by 1 base, with 10 bases left in between. The chain's CDR3 is CASSLQGQNTGELFF. The CDR3 DNA follows: TGTGCCAGCAGTTTACAGGGACAGAACACCGGGGAGCTGTTTTTT.

The V and J genes are TRBV19 and TRBJ1-2, with TRBD1 as a possible D gene (5 bases). The germline CDR1 and CDR2 sequences are LNHDA and SQIVND (reference sequence). Deletions cut 5 bases from V and 6 bases from J, with 25 bases between. This CDR3 comprises 17 residues. The CDR3 reads CASSPSGAGLRSNGYTF. The CDR3 nucleotides read TGTGCCAGTAGTCCCTCTGGGGCAGGGCTACGTTCGAATGGCTACACCTTC.

CDR3 sequence (DNA): TGTGCCAGCTTCAGGGACAGGGGGATCTACAATGAGCAGTTCTTC. As protein: CASFRDRGIYNEQFF. The rearrangement joins TRBV2 to TRBJ2-1; 11 bases align to TRBD1. The CDR3 loop spans 15 amino acids. Germline CDR1 and CDR2: SNHLY and FYNNEI. With V trimmed by 8 bases and J by 3 bases, 6 bases remained unmatched.

The gene calls are TRBV7-2 and TRBJ2-3, with D tentatively TRBD1 (8 bases). Germline V gene sequence: CDR1 SGHTA, CDR2 FQGNSA. This CDR3 is 16 amino acids long. Between the trimmed V and J ends, which lost 5 bases and 3 bases, there was a span of 18 bases. CDR3 loop: CASSTAQGGMTDTQYF. The CDR3 DNA reads as TGTGCCAGCAGCACCGCACAGGGGGGGATGACAGATACGCAGTATTTT.